This is a list of T cell receptor beta chains from one sample in a study of blood T cell repertoires in COVID-19. The data were produced by immunoSEQ multiplex PCR, yet TCRdb's version contains in-frame clones alone and is incomplete. This repertoire shows about 51,000 clones, around 83% found once; its top ten account for roughly 14%. Sequenced sample: peripheral blood. The receptors here all came from a human donor with acute or convalescent COVID-19. The donor label of this sample is uncertain. Both conserved end residues are part of each CDR3. A D gene is named only where the DNA matches it firmly. Clone size is given for some rows only: seen once, a few or many times, or a class if the clone is expanded.

len: 14; abundance: NA; v_gene: TRBV6-5; d_gene: TRBD1; j_gene: TRBJ1-2; CDR3aa: CASSSGDRADGYTF; CDR3nt: TGTGCCAGCAGTAGTGGGGACAGGGCCGATGGCTACACCTTC
len: 15; abundance: NA; v_gene: TRBV28; d_gene: TRBD1; j_gene: TRBJ1-3; CDR3aa: CASRPTGGSGNTIYF; CDR3nt: TGTGCCAGCAGGCCTACAGGGGGCTCCGGAAACACCATATATTTT
len: 13; abundance: NA; v_gene: TRBV2; d_gene: TRBD1; j_gene: TRBJ1-2; CDR3aa: CASQEQGKDGYTF; CDR3nt: TGTGCCAGCCAAGAACAGGGGAAGGATGGCTACACCTTC
len: 16; abundance: NA; v_gene: TRBV10-2; d_gene: TRBD1; j_gene: TRBJ1-1; CDR3aa: CASSGRQGEGNTEAFF; CDR3nt: TGCGCCAGCAGCGGGAGACAGGGGGAGGGAAACACTGAAGCTTTCTTT
len: 15; abundance: NA; v_gene: TRBV11-2; d_gene: NA; j_gene: TRBJ2-7; CDR3aa: CASTLGAGKGYEQYF; CDR3nt: TGTGCCAGCACCCTAGGGGCAGGGAAAGGCTACGAGCAGTACTTC
len: 17; abundance: NA; v_gene: TRBV10-3; d_gene: TRBD1; j_gene: TRBJ2-1; CDR3aa: CAISANLGQAAYNEQFF; CDR3nt: TGTGCCATCAGTGCCAACCTGGGACAGGCCGCTTACAATGAGCAGTTCTTC
len: 14; abundance: once; v_gene: TRBV27; d_gene: NA; j_gene: TRBJ2-3; CDR3aa: CASSLAAGTDTQYF; CDR3nt: TGTGCCAGCAGTTTAGCGGCGGGCACAGATACGCAGTATTTT
len: 12; abundance: NA; v_gene: TRBV2; d_gene: NA; j_gene: TRBJ2-7; CDR3aa: CASSSESYEQYF; CDR3nt: TGTGCCAGCAGCTCTGAGTCCTACGAGCAGTACTTC
len: 15; abundance: NA; v_gene: TRBV5-1; d_gene: TRBD1; j_gene: TRBJ1-5; CDR3aa: CASSPGTGLNQPQHF; CDR3nt: TGCGCCAGCAGCCCCGGGACAGGTTTAAATCAGCCCCAGCATTTT
len: 13; abundance: NA; v_gene: TRBV19; d_gene: NA; j_gene: TRBJ1-5; CDR3aa: CASSVGPNQPQHF; CDR3nt: TGTGCCAGTAGTGTGGGGCCTAATCAGCCCCAGCATTTT
len: 14; abundance: few; v_gene: TRBV4-3; d_gene: NA; j_gene: TRBJ1-2; CDR3aa: CASSQERRNYGYTF; CDR3nt: TGCGCCAGCAGCCAAGAGCGGCGGAACTATGGCTACACCTTC
len: 14; abundance: NA; v_gene: TRBV5-1; d_gene: TRBD1; j_gene: TRBJ2-5; CDR3aa: CASSPGTGLETQYF; CDR3nt: TGCGCCAGCAGCCCCGGGACAGGGTTAGAGACCCAGTACTTC
len: 13; abundance: NA; v_gene: TRBV27; d_gene: NA; j_gene: TRBJ2-7; CDR3aa: CASSPPGRGQQYF; CDR3nt: TGTGCCAGCAGCCCCCCCGGCAGGGGCCAACAGTACTTC
len: 15; abundance: NA; v_gene: TRBV24-1; d_gene: NA; j_gene: TRBJ2-5; CDR3aa: CVTSDPTIGEETQYF; CDR3nt: TGTGTCACCAGTGACCCGACGATAGGAGAAGAGACCCAGTACTTC
len: 16; abundance: NA; v_gene: TRBV11-3; d_gene: NA; j_gene: TRBJ1-4; CDR3aa: CASSSVTGSGIEKLFF; CDR3nt: TGTGCCAGCAGCAGTGTCACGGGGTCGGGGATAGAAAAACTGTTTTTT
len: 13; abundance: once; v_gene: TRBV10-1; d_gene: TRBD1; j_gene: TRBJ2-1; CDR3aa: CARDRGVTNEQFF; CDR3nt: TGCGCCAGGGACAGGGGGGTTACTAATGAGCAGTTCTTC
len: 12; abundance: NA; v_gene: TRBV9; d_gene: TRBD1; j_gene: TRBJ2-7; CDR3aa: CASSGRGNEQYF; CDR3nt: TGTGCCAGCAGTGGCAGGGGGAACGAGCAGTACTTC
len: 14; abundance: NA; v_gene: TRBV10-3; d_gene: TRBD2; j_gene: TRBJ2-1; CDR3aa: CAIKESGGAHEQFF; CDR3nt: TGTGCCATCAAGGAAAGCGGGGGGGCCCATGAGCAGTTCTTC
len: 15; abundance: NA; v_gene: TRBV11-2; d_gene: NA; j_gene: TRBJ1-1; CDR3aa: CASSLEGLMNTEAFF; CDR3nt: TGTGCCAGCAGCTTAGAGGGCCTCATGAACACTGAAGCTTTCTTT
len: 9; abundance: NA; v_gene: TRBV20-1; d_gene: NA; j_gene: TRBJ1-1; CDR3aa: CSAGRQAFF; CDR3nt: TGCAGTGCTGGCCGCCAAGCTTTCTTT
len: 14; abundance: NA; v_gene: TRBV30; d_gene: TRBD1; j_gene: TRBJ1-5; CDR3aa: CAWSDRGDNQPQHF; CDR3nt: TGTGCCTGGAGTGACAGGGGGGACAATCAGCCCCAGCATTTT
len: 12; abundance: NA; v_gene: TRBV28; d_gene: NA; j_gene: TRBJ2-1; CDR3aa: CASSSDRNEQFF; CDR3nt: TGTGCCAGCAGTTCAGACAGAAATGAGCAGTTCTTC
len: 14; abundance: NA; v_gene: TRBV3-1/TRBV3-2; d_gene: TRBD1; j_gene: TRBJ1-2; CDR3aa: CASSPTGGDYGYTF; CDR3nt: TGTGCCAGCAGCCCGACAGGGGGGGACTATGGCTACACCTTC
len: 15; abundance: once; v_gene: TRBV5-6; d_gene: NA; j_gene: TRBJ2-3; CDR3aa: CASSLHGVGIDTQYF; CDR3nt: TGTGCCAGCAGCTTACACGGAGTCGGAATAGATACGCAGTATTTT
len: 13; abundance: NA; v_gene: TRBV11-2; d_gene: NA; j_gene: TRBJ2-5; CDR3aa: CASSKGLRETQYF; CDR3nt: TGTGCCAGCAGTAAAGGACTACGGGAGACCCAGTACTTC
len: 16; abundance: NA; v_gene: TRBV4-3; d_gene: NA; j_gene: TRBJ1-2; CDR3aa: CASSQDVVGLSYGYTF; CDR3nt: TGCGCCAGCAGCCAAGATGTGGTCGGTCTTTCTTATGGCTACACCTTC
len: 14; abundance: NA; v_gene: TRBV19; d_gene: NA; j_gene: TRBJ1-5; CDR3aa: CASSPGHFNQPQHF; CDR3nt: TGTGCCAGTAGTCCGGGACACTTCAATCAGCCCCAGCATTTT
len: 14; abundance: NA; v_gene: TRBV30; d_gene: NA; j_gene: TRBJ2-2; CDR3aa: CAWSVRQYTGELFF; CDR3nt: TGTGCCTGGAGTGTACGACAGTACACCGGGGAGCTGTTTTTT
len: 12; abundance: NA; v_gene: TRBV11-1; d_gene: NA; j_gene: TRBJ2-7; CDR3aa: CASSLTEYEQYF; CDR3nt: TGTGCCAGCAGCCTGACTGAATACGAGCAGTACTTC
len: 16; abundance: NA; v_gene: TRBV4-2; d_gene: TRBD2; j_gene: TRBJ2-1; CDR3aa: CASSLPTSGGYNEQFF; CDR3nt: TGTGCCAGCAGCCTACCTACTAGCGGGGGCTACAATGAGCAGTTCTTC
len: 15; abundance: NA; v_gene: TRBV4-3; d_gene: TRBD2; j_gene: TRBJ2-4; CDR3aa: CASSQGAGGENIQYF; CDR3nt: TGCGCCAGCAGCCAAGGAGCGGGGGGGGAGAACATTCAGTACTTC
len: 15; abundance: once; v_gene: TRBV19; d_gene: TRBD2; j_gene: TRBJ2-7; CDR3aa: CASRKAGTRVYEQYF; CDR3nt: TGTGCCAGTAGGAAAGCCGGGACTAGGGTCTACGAGCAGTACTTC
len: 14; abundance: NA; v_gene: TRBV6-4; d_gene: TRBD1; j_gene: TRBJ1-6; CDR3aa: CASKPGTGNSPLHF; CDR3nt: TGTGCCAGCAAACCCGGGACAGGGAATTCACCCCTCCACTTT
len: 15; abundance: NA; v_gene: TRBV7-2; d_gene: TRBD1; j_gene: TRBJ1-4; CDR3aa: CASSLGTGVDEKLFF; CDR3nt: TGTGCCAGCAGCTTAGGCACAGGGGTTGATGAAAAACTGTTTTTT
len: 14; abundance: few; v_gene: TRBV6-6; d_gene: NA; j_gene: TRBJ2-1; CDR3aa: CASTMGLQYNEQFF; CDR3nt: TGTGCCAGCACAATGGGGCTTCAGTACAATGAGCAGTTCTTC
len: 13; abundance: NA; v_gene: TRBV12-3/TRBV12-4; d_gene: NA; j_gene: TRBJ1-1; CDR3aa: CASRAQTGTEAFF; CDR3nt: TGTGCCAGCAGGGCACAGACAGGCACTGAAGCTTTCTTT
len: 14; abundance: NA; v_gene: TRBV19; d_gene: NA; j_gene: TRBJ2-5; CDR3aa: CASRDIRERETQYF; CDR3nt: TGTGCCAGTAGGGACATTCGGGAGAGAGAGACCCAGTACTTC
len: 15; abundance: NA; v_gene: TRBV5-1; d_gene: NA; j_gene: TRBJ2-1; CDR3aa: CASSLTVGATGEQFF; CDR3nt: TGCGCCAGCAGCTTGACGGTCGGAGCGACGGGTGAGCAGTTCTTC
len: 16; abundance: NA; v_gene: TRBV4-3; d_gene: TRBD2; j_gene: TRBJ2-1; CDR3aa: CASSRTTSGGRNEQFF; CDR3nt: TGCGCCAGCAGCCGCACGACTAGCGGGGGGAGGAATGAGCAGTTCTTC
len: 11; abundance: NA; v_gene: TRBV20-1; d_gene: NA; j_gene: TRBJ2-7; CDR3aa: CSAVAGYEQYF; CDR3nt: TGCAGTGCCGTCGCAGGCTACGAGCAGTACTTC
len: 13; abundance: NA; v_gene: TRBV5-1; d_gene: NA; j_gene: TRBJ1-1; CDR3aa: CASLVDGGTEAFF; CDR3nt: TGCGCCAGCTTAGTAGACGGCGGCACTGAAGCTTTCTTT
len: 15; abundance: NA; v_gene: TRBV18; d_gene: TRBD1; j_gene: TRBJ1-2; CDR3aa: CASSPTGDVYNGYTF; CDR3nt: TGTGCCAGCTCACCGACAGGGGACGTCTATAATGGCTACACCTTC
len: 15; abundance: NA; v_gene: TRBV2; d_gene: TRBD2; j_gene: TRBJ2-3; CDR3aa: CASRVGTSRADTQYF; CDR3nt: TGTGCCAGCAGGGTTGGGACTAGCCGGGCGGATACGCAGTATTTT
len: 15; abundance: NA; v_gene: TRBV19; d_gene: TRBD1; j_gene: TRBJ2-7; CDR3aa: CASSPRQGTSYEQYF; CDR3nt: TGTGCCAGTAGTCCACGACAGGGCACCTCCTACGAGCAGTACTTC
len: 19; abundance: NA; v_gene: TRBV18; d_gene: TRBD1; j_gene: TRBJ2-2; CDR3aa: CASSPRTGTGVGGTGELFF; CDR3nt: TGTGCCAGCTCACCACGAACCGGGACAGGGGTAGGAGGCACCGGGGAGCTGTTTTTT
len: 12; abundance: NA; v_gene: TRBV11-3; d_gene: NA; j_gene: TRBJ2-5; CDR3aa: CASRRYQETQYF; CDR3nt: TGTGCCAGCAGGCGGTACCAAGAGACCCAGTACTTC
len: 13; abundance: NA; v_gene: TRBV2; d_gene: NA; j_gene: TRBJ1-6; CDR3aa: CASISGENSPLHF; CDR3nt: TGTGCCAGCATTTCAGGGGAGAATTCACCCCTCCACTTT
len: 18; abundance: NA; v_gene: TRBV6-4; d_gene: TRBD1; j_gene: TRBJ2-6; CDR3aa: CASSPWGQGDSGANVLTF; CDR3nt: TGTGCCAGCAGTCCATGGGGACAGGGCGATTCAGGGGCCAACGTCCTGACTTTC
len: 16; abundance: NA; v_gene: TRBV7-9; d_gene: TRBD1; j_gene: TRBJ2-1; CDR3aa: CASSLGTGSAYNEQFF; CDR3nt: TGTGCCAGCAGCTTAGGGACAGGTTCGGCCTACAATGAGCAGTTCTTC